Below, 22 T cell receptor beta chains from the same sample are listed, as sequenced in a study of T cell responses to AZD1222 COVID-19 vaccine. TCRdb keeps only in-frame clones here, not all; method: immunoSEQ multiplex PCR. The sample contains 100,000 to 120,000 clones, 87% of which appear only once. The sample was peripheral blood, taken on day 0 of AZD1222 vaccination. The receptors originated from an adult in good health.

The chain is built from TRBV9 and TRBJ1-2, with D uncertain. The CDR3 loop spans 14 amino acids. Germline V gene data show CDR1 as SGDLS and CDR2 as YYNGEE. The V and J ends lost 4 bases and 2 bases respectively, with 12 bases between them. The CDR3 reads CASSPLRTNYGYTF. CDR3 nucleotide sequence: TGTGCCAGCAGCCCGCTTAGAACAAACTATGGCTACACCTTC.

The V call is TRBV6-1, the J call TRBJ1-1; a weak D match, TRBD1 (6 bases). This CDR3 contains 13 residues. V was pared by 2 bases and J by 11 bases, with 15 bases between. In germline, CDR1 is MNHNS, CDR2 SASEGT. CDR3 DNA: TGTGCCAGCAGTGAAACTCAGGGGTCAGGGGCTTTCTTT. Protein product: CASSETQGSGAFF.

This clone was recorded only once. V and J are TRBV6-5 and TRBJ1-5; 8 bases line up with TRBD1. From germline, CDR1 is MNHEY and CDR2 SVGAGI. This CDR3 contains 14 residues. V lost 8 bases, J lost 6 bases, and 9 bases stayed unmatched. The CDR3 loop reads CASRKTGEVQPQHF. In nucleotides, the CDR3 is TGTGCCAGCCGCAAGACAGGGGAGGTTCAGCCCCAGCATTTT.

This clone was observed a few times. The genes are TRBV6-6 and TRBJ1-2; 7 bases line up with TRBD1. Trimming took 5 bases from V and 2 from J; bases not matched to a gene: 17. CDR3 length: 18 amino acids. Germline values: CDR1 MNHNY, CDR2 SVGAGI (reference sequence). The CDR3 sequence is CASSQRYNRDRLNYGYTF. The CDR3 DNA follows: TGTGCCAGCAGTCAACGGTACAACCGGGACAGATTAAACTATGGCTACACCTTC.

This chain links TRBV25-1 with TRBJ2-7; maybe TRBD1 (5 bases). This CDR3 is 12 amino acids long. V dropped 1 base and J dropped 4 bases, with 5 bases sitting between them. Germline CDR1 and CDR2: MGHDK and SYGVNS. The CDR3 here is CASSESGYEQYF. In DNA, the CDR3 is TGTGCCAGCAGTGAATCAGGGTACGAGCAGTACTTC.

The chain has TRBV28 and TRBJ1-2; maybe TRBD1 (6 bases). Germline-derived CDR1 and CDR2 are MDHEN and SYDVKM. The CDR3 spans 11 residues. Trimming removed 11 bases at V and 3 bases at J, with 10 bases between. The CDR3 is CALGQHYGYTF. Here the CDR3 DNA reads TGTGCCCTAGGACAGCACTATGGCTACACCTTC.

The CDR3 region has the DNA TGCGCCAGCAGTGATCAGCCTTCTGGAAACACCATATATTTT. Translating it yields CASSDQPSGNTIYF. The chain combines TRBV10-1 with TRBJ1-3; D call uncertain. Germline V gene data show CDR1 as WNHNN and CDR2 as SYGVQD (reference sequence). V lost 3 bases, J lost 1 base, and 7 bases lay in between. This CDR3 region has 14 residues.

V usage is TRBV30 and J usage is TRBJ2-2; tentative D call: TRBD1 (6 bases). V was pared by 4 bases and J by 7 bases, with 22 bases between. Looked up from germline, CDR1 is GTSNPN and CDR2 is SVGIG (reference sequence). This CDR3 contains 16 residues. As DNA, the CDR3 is TGTGCCTGGAATCCATCCCAGGGGCTCAAGGGCGGGGAGCTGTTTTTT. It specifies CAWNPSQGLKGGELFF.

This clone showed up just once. CDR3 residues: CASRTLTDTQYF. CDR3 DNA sequence: TGTGCCAGTCGGACGCTTACAGATACGCAGTATTTT. This rearrangement joins TRBV19 to TRBJ2-3, with unresolved D. The CDR3 loop spans 12 amino acids. The V gene's germline CDR1 is LNHDA and CDR2 SQIVND (reference sequence). V was pared by 8 bases and J by 3 bases, with 9 bases between.

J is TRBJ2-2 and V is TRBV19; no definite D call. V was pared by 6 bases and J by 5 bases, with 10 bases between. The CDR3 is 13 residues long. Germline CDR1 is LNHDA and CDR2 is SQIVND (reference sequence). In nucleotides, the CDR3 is TGTGCCAGTAGCCAAAGAGTAACCGGGGAGCTGTTTTTT. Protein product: CASSQRVTGELFF.

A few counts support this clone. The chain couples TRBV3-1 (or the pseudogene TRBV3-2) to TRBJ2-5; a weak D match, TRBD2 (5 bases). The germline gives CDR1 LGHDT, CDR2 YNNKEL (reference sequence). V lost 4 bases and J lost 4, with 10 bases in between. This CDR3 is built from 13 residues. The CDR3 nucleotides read TGTGCCAGCAGCCCTCCCGGGGTAGAGACCCAGTACTTC. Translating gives CASSPPGVETQYF.

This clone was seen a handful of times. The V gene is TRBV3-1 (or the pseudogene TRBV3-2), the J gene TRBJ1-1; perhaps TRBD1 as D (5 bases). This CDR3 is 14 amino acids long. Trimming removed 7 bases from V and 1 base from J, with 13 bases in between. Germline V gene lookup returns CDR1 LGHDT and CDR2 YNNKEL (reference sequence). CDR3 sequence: CASNARGRNTEAFF. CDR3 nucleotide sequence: TGTGCCAGCAACGCTAGGGGAAGGAACACTGAAGCTTTCTTT.

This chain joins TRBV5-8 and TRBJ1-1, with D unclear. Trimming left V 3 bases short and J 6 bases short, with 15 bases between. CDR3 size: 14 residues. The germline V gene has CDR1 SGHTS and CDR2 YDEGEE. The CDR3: CASSSLTEWAEAFF. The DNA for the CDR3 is TGTGCCAGCAGCTCCCTTACAGAGTGGGCTGAAGCTTTCTTT.

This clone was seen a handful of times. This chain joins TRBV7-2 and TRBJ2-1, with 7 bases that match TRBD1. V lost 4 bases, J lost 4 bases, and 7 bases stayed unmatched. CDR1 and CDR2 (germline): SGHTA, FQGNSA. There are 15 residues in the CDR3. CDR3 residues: CASSSTGTEYNEQFF. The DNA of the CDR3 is TGTGCCAGCAGCTCCACCGGGACAGAATACAATGAGCAGTTCTTC.

The CDR3 nucleotides read TGTGCCAGCAGCTCCTTCTACGAGCAGTACTTC. Its translation: CASSSFYEQYF. V is TRBV12-3 or TRBV12-4 and J is TRBJ2-7; D remains ambiguous. This CDR3 comprises 11 residues. V was trimmed by 6 bases and J by 3 bases, leaving 6 bases between them.

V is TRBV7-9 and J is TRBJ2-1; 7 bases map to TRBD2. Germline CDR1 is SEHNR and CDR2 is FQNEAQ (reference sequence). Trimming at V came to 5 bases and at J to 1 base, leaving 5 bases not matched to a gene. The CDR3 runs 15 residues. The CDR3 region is CASSIGAGSYNEQFF. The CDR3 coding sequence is TGTGCCAGCAGCATCGGAGCGGGGTCCTACAATGAGCAGTTCTTC. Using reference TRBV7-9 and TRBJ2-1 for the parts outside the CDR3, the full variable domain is DTGVSQNPRHKITKRGQNVTFRCDPISEHNRLYWYRQTLGQGPEFLTYFQNEAQLEKSRLLSDRFSAERPKGSFSTLEIQRTEQGDSAMYLCASSIGAGSYNEQFFGPGTRLTVL.

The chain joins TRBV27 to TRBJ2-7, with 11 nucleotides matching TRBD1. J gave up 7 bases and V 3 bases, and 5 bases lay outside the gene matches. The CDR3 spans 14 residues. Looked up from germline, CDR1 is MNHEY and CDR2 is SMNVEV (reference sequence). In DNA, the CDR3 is TGTGCCAGCAGTTTCGGACAGGGGGCGCGAGAGCAGTACTTC. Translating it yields CASSFGQGAREQYF.

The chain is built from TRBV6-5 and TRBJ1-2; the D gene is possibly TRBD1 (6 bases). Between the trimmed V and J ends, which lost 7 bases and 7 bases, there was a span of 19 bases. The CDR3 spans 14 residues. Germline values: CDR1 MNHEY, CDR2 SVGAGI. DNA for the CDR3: TGTGCCAGCACCGCGAGCAGGGGAGAAGCTGGCTACACCTTC. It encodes CASTASRGEAGYTF.

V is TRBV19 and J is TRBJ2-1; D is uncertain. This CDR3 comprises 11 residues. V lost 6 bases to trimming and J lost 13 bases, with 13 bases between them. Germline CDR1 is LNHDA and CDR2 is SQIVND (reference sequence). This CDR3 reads CASSNLLEQFF. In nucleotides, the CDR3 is TGTGCCAGTAGCAACCTTTTAGAACAGTTCTTC.

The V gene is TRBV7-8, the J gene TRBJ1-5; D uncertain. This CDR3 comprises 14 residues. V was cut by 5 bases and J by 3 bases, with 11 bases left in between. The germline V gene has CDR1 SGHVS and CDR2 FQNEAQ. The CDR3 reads CASSPDTANQPQHF. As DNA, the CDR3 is TGTGCCAGCAGCCCCGACACAGCCAATCAGCCCCAGCATTTT.

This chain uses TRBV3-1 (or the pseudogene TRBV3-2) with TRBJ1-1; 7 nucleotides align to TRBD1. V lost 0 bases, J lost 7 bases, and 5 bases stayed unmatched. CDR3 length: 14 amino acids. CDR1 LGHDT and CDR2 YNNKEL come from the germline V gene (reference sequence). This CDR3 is CASSQDDREGEAFF. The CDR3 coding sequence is TGTGCCAGCAGCCAAGACGACAGGGAGGGTGAAGCTTTCTTT.

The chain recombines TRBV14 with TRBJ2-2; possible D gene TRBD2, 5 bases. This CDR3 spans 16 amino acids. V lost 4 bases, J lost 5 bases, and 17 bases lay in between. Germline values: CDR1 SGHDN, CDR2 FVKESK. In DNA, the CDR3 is TGTGCCAGCAGCCCATACGTCGGGGTCGGGACCGGGGAGCTGTTTTTT. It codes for CASSPYVGVGTGELFF.